Below are 7 T cell receptor beta chains sequenced from a single sample in a study of T cells in Graves' hyperthyroidism and ophthalmopathy. What was amplified from RNA transcripts were TCR beta CDR3 regions. RT-PCR in the first round (using the HTBI primer set) targeted the TCR CDR3. TCRdb called the multiplex PCR reads again in MiXCR, with one record for every CDR3 protein. The sample has about half a million distinct CDR3 sequences, 22% seen once. Sequenced sample: blood. Receptor source: a woman aged 70-85 years with Graves' ophthalmopathy.

Notes on this clonotype: A much larger clone lies a single base off, so this may be a read error. The chain is built from TRBV27 and TRBJ2-1, with TRBD2 as a possible D gene (6 bases). CDR3 size: 17 residues. Trimming took 2 bases from V and 0 from J, leaving 14 bases between them. Germline lookup yields CDR1 MNHEY and CDR2 SMNVEV (reference sequence). This CDR3 is CASSLTWGRYSYNEQFF. Written as DNA, the CDR3 is TGTGCCAGCAGTTTAACATGGGGGAGGTACTCCTACAATGAGCAGTTCTTC.

This chain uses TRBV29-1 with TRBJ2-7; 9 bases agree with TRBD1. V was clipped by 7 bases and J by 4 bases; unmatched bases: 14. The CDR3 contains 15 residues. Germline assignment: CDR1 SQVTM and CDR2 ANQGSEA. The CDR3 sequence is CSASGTDRGLYEQYF. CDR3 DNA: TGCAGCGCATCGGGGACGGACAGGGGCCTTTACGAGCAGTACTTC.

The rearrangement uses TRBV24-1 and TRBJ2-3; D call uncertain. This CDR3 region has 13 residues. Looked up from germline, CDR1 is KGHDR and CDR2 is SFDVKD. Trimming removed 6 bases at V and 4 bases at J, with 10 bases between. CDR3 sequence reads: CATSPGSADTQYF. CDR3 nucleotide sequence: TGTGCCACCAGTCCAGGCTCCGCAGATACGCAGTATTTT.

V and J are TRBV29-1 and TRBJ2-3; 9 bases fit TRBD2. Germline-derived CDR1 and CDR2 are SQVTM and ANQGSEA. The junction had 7 bases not matched to a gene; V was cut back by 0 bases and J by 0 bases. This CDR3 spans 17 amino acids. Here the CDR3 DNA reads TGCAGCGTTGAAGATCCGTGGCTAGCGGGAAGCACAGATACGCAGTATTTT. This sequence encodes CSVEDPWLAGSTDTQYF.

The V call is TRBV2, the J call TRBJ2-7, with 7 bases fitting TRBD2. This CDR3 has 13 residues. The V gene's germline CDR1 is SNHLY and CDR2 FYNNEI. The V segment lost 8 bases and the J segment 4 bases; nucleotides outside the gene matches: 8. The CDR3 DNA reads TGTGCCAGCGGGCTAGCGGCAACATACGAGCAGTACTTC. Protein: CASGLAATYEQYF.

J is TRBJ1-1 and V is TRBV20-1; D is perhaps TRBD1 (5 bases). Per the germline V gene, CDR1 is DFQATT and CDR2 is SNEGSKA (reference sequence). The CDR3 consists of 12 residues. V lost 3 bases and J 1 base, leaving 6 bases between the germline ends. The CDR3 DNA is TGCAGTGCTAGCAGGGAGAACACTGAAGCTTTCTTT. Translation: CSASRENTEAFF.

The V and J genes are TRBV7-2 and TRBJ2-2; D unclear. There are 16 residues in the CDR3. Germline CDR1 and CDR2: SGHTA and FQGNSA. Trimming shortened V by 1 base and J by 6 bases, and 15 bases separated the two germline ends. CDR3 sequence (DNA): TGTGCCAGCAGCTTAGTAAGCTCCCCTTCGCCCGGGGAGCTGTTTTTT. Translating it yields CASSLVSSPSPGELFF.